This TCR beta chain was profiled in a study of T cell changes during pregnancy in multiple sclerosis. CDR1 and CDR2 from the germline V gene are SEHNR and FQNEAQ (reference sequence). This CDR3 region has 12 residues. Trimming took 8 bases from V and 7 from J, leaving 14 bases between them. Here immunoSEQ multiplex PCR was the method, and the copy in TCRdb shows in-frame clones only, minus some. This table holds 40,000 to 50,000 clones, around 90% found once. This clone was seen once. The sequenced sample was CD4+ T cells from peripheral blood mononuclear cells, obtained in the third trimester of pregnancy. The chain couples TRBV7-9 to TRBJ2-5, with D possibly being TRBD2 (5 bases). The sequence derives from a female donor with multiple sclerosis, enrolled in a pregnancy study. CDR3 amino acids: CASCLDLGTQYF. The CDR3 DNA reads TGTGCCAGCTGTCTGGACTTGGGGACCCAGTACTTC.